Each of the 30 T cell receptor beta chains below was sequenced from the same sample in a study of Ad26.COV2.S vaccination and SARS-CoV-2 variants. Assay used: immunoSEQ multiplex PCR; TCRdb lists only in-frame clones, some missing. The table has about 450,000 clones, roughly nine tenths seen once. Treatment denoted: around 19 received Ad26.COV2.S at low or high dose, single or two shots; a few received placebo; per-sample allocation not given. Samples analyzed were those drawn on day 63 after the first vaccine or placebo injection. The sample was peripheral blood, taken in a trial of Ad26.COV2.S vaccine versus placebo. These receptors were collected from a person aged 18-65 years who received the Ad26.COV2.S COVID-19 vaccine or a placebo.

For the CDR3, the DNA is TGTGCCAGCTCCCAAATTCGGACAGGGTACAATGAGCAGTTCTTC. This translates into CASSQIRTGYNEQFF. The chain employs TRBV18 and TRBJ2-1, with TRBD1 identical over 8 bases. The CDR3 is made up of 15 amino acids. Unmatched junction bases numbered 8, after V lost 6 bases and J lost 4 bases. Germline lookup yields CDR1 KGHSH and CDR2 LQKENI.

The V and J genes are TRBV28 and TRBJ1-4; unclear D gene. Trimming shortened V by 8 bases and J by 4 bases, and 11 bases separated the two germline ends. The CDR3 length is 13 residues. Germline CDR1 is MDHEN and CDR2 is SYDVKM. In DNA, the CDR3 is TGTGCCAGCGAAGCCTTATATAATGAAAAACTGTTTTTT. Translated, it gives CASEALYNEKLFF.

The genes are TRBV11-2 and TRBJ1-3; 7 nucleotides agree with TRBD1. V shed 5 bases, J shed 3 bases, and the junction held 10 bases outside the gene matches. There are 16 residues in the CDR3. Germline V gene data show CDR1 as SGHAT and CDR2 as FQNNGV. The CDR3 nucleotides read TGTGCCAGCAGCCCCTACGCGACAGGGATTGGAAACACCATATATTTT. It yields the protein CASSPYATGIGNTIYF.

This chain uses TRBV6-5 with TRBJ2-3; 7 nucleotides line up with TRBD1. The CDR3 totals 16 residues. Trimming removed 4 bases from V and 1 base from J; junction bases left unmatched: 8. The V gene's germline CDR1 is MNHEY and CDR2 SVGAGI. The CDR3 loop is CASSCPWDSCTDTQYF. CDR3 sequence (DNA): TGTGCCAGCAGTTGCCCTTGGGACAGTTGCACAGATACGCAGTATTTT.

V is TRBV28 and J is TRBJ2-7, with 8 bases fitting TRBD1. The CDR3 runs to 18 residues. The V gene end was trimmed by 4 bases and the J gene end by 1 base; junction bases not matched to a gene: 15. The germline V gene has CDR1 MDHEN and CDR2 SYDVKM. CDR3 in amino acids: CASSSNLLHRGNSYEQYF. The CDR3 DNA sequence: TGTGCCAGCAGTTCAAATTTACTCCACAGGGGGAATTCCTACGAGCAGTACTTC.

The rearrangement links TRBV7-8 to TRBJ2-5; D may be TRBD2 (5 bases). Trimming took off 1 base at V and 5 bases at J, with 14 bases between the two ends. The CDR3 consists of 15 residues. Per the germline V gene, CDR1 is SGHVS and CDR2 is FQNEAQ. This CDR3 is CASSLVPQRAETQYF. CDR3 DNA: TGTGCCAGCAGCTTAGTGCCCCAGAGGGCCGAGACCCAGTACTTC.

This rearrangement joins TRBV7-9 to TRBJ2-5, with TRBD1 matching 8 bases. J lost 6 bases, V lost 4 bases, and 7 bases had no gene match. This CDR3 has 14 amino acids. CDR1 is SEHNR and CDR2 is FQNEAQ in the germline V gene (reference sequence). The CDR3 spells CASSSGQGNKTQYF. The DNA for the CDR3 is TGTGCCAGCAGCTCTGGACAGGGTAACAAGACCCAGTACTTC. The variable domain in full, completed from reference TRBV7-9 and TRBJ2-5, reads DTGVSQNPRHKITKRGQNVTFRCDPISEHNRLYWYRQTLGQGPEFLTYFQNEAQLEKSRLLSDRFSAERPKGSFSTLEIQRTEQGDSAMYLCASSSGQGNKTQYFGPGTRLLVL.

The chain recombines TRBV9 with TRBJ2-5; no clear D. This CDR3 contains 13 residues. The V and J ends lost 0 bases and 5 bases respectively, with 8 bases between them. CDR1 and CDR2 from the germline V gene are SGDLS and YYNGEE. This CDR3 reads CASSVGTWETQYF. The CDR3 DNA is TGTGCCAGCAGCGTAGGCACTTGGGAGACCCAGTACTTC.

The chain carries TRBV7-8 and TRBJ2-5, with D uncertain. The CDR3 sequence is 17 residues long. V lost 7 bases, J lost 4 bases, and 25 bases lay in between. Germline V gene lookup returns CDR1 SGHVS and CDR2 FQNEAQ. In DNA form, the CDR3 reads TGTGCCAGCACCGCTTTCATTTCGGCAGGCTGGGGAGAGACCCAGTACTTC. This translates into CASTAFISAGWGETQYF.

V gene TRBV2 combines with J gene TRBJ1-4; 9 nucleotides agree with TRBD1. This CDR3 is built from 13 residues. The germline V gene has CDR1 SNHLY and CDR2 FYNNEI. V shed 11 bases and J 7 bases; nucleotides not matched to a gene: 8. For the CDR3, the DNA is TGTGCCTCCACGGGACAGGGTTTTGAAAAACTGTTTTTT. Its protein product is CASTGQGFEKLFF.

The chain is built from TRBV6-2 or TRBV6-3 and TRBJ2-3; the D call may be TRBD1 or TRBD2 (5 bases each). The CDR3 loop spans 16 amino acids. CDR1 is MNHEY and CDR2 is SVGEGT in the germline V gene. Trimming left V 5 bases short and J 2 bases short, with 17 bases between. The CDR3, as DNA: TGTGCCAGCAGTCCGGGACCCCGTGGGGTCACAGATACGCAGTATTTT. It specifies CASSPGPRGVTDTQYF.

The chain links TRBV11-2 to TRBJ1-6; D might be TRBD1 (5 bases). V was pared by 3 bases and J by 6 bases, with 12 bases between. The CDR3 spans 15 residues. Germline CDR1 and CDR2: SGHAT and FQNNGV. CDR3 sequence: CASSLRGPANSPLHF. The DNA for the CDR3 is TGTGCCAGCAGCTTGAGGGGCCCAGCTAATTCACCCCTCCACTTT.

The V call is TRBV5-1, the J call TRBJ1-4; D ambiguous. The germline gives CDR1 SGHRS, CDR2 YFSETQ. Trimming pared 0 bases from V and 3 bases from J, leaving 3 bases between. This CDR3 has 13 amino acids. CDR3 coding DNA: TGCGCCAGCAGCTTGGAACCTAATGAAAAACTGTTTTTT. It specifies CASSLEPNEKLFF.

The chain links TRBV6-6 to TRBJ1-5, with TRBD1 identical over 8 bases. CDR3 size: 14 residues. Trimming removed 5 bases from V and 6 bases from J; junction bases left unmatched: 6. Germline CDR1 MNHNY, CDR2 SVGAGI (reference sequence). The CDR3 reads CASSGQGVGQPQHF. The CDR3 nucleotides read TGTGCCAGCAGTGGACAGGGTGTGGGTCAGCCCCAGCATTTT.

To note about this clone: One end of the junction varies from germline; a read error may be responsible. V gene TRBV29-1 combines with J gene TRBJ1-1, with 9 bases identical to TRBD1. The CDR3 loop spans 13 amino acids. Looked up from germline, CDR1 is SQVTM and CDR2 is ANQGSEA. This chain's CDR3 is CSVFTGGFSLAVF. Here the CDR3 DNA reads TGCAGCGTTTTTACAGGGGGCTTTTCGCTGGCGGTCTTT.

The rearrangement links TRBV5-4 to TRBJ2-5; D call uncertain. The CDR3 is 11 residues long. Per the germline V gene, CDR1 is SGHNT and CDR2 is YYREEE (reference sequence). Trimming removed 5 bases at V and 0 bases at J, with 2 bases between. The CDR3 DNA reads TGTGCCAGCAGGTACCAAGAGACCCAGTACTTC. Translated, it gives CASRYQETQYF.

The rearrangement links TRBV20-1 to TRBJ1-3, with D uncertain. The germline gives CDR1 DFQATT, CDR2 SNEGSKA (reference sequence). This CDR3 contains 14 residues. The V and J ends lost 3 bases and 0 bases respectively, with 9 bases between them. The DNA of the CDR3 is TGCAGTGCTAGTCGAGGGCACTCTGGAAACACCATATATTTT. Translated, it gives CSASRGHSGNTIYF.

This clone was seen a single time. The rearrangement joins TRBV24-1 to TRBJ1-2, with unresolved D. The V gene's germline CDR1 is KGHDR and CDR2 SFDVKD. This CDR3 comprises 15 residues. Trimming removed 2 bases from V and 3 bases from J, with 12 bases in between. DNA for the CDR3: TGTGCCACCAGTGATTCGAGAGCTCCTCACTATGGCTACACCTTC. Translating it yields CATSDSRAPHYGYTF.

The V and J genes are TRBV4-3 and TRBJ2-3, with 10 bases that match TRBD2. This CDR3 is 16 amino acids long. From germline, CDR1 is LGHNA and CDR2 YSLEER. The J segment lost 3 bases and the V segment lost 1 base, leaving 4 bases of the junction unmatched. CDR3 residues: CASSQVSGGATDTQYF. CDR3 DNA sequence: TGCGCCAGCAGCCAAGTAAGCGGGGGGGCGACAGATACGCAGTATTTT.

A single count supports this clone. The chain couples TRBV2 to TRBJ1-5; D gene uncertain. Germline values: CDR1 SNHLY, CDR2 FYNNEI. Trimming cost V 5 bases and J 4 bases, with 9 bases left between them. This CDR3 comprises 13 residues. For the CDR3, the DNA is TGTGCCAGCAGTAGGTCAGGTAATCAGCCCCAGCATTTT. The encoded protein is CASSRSGNQPQHF.

The chain uses TRBV5-1 and TRBJ2-1; tentative D call: TRBD2 (6 bases). Germline V gene lookup returns CDR1 SGHRS and CDR2 YFSETQ. The CDR3 totals 16 residues. The V end lost 2 bases, the J end lost 0 bases, and 12 bases lay between the germline ends. The chain's CDR3 is CASSFASATSYNEQFF. CDR3 nucleotides: TGCGCCAGCAGCTTTGCTAGCGCCACCTCCTACAATGAGCAGTTCTTC.

Worth noting for this clone: Sequence at one end of the junction differs from germline and may be a read error. The chain employs TRBV12-3 or TRBV12-4 and TRBJ2-1; unclear D gene. The length of the CDR3 is 13 residues. CDR3 bases: TGTGCCAGCACCTTAGAAGTGAGCTCCCGGGTGCTCTTC. Amino acids: CASTLEVSSRVLF.

This chain uses TRBV5-1 with TRBJ2-1, with 8 bases aligning to TRBD2. The CDR3 totals 15 residues. Germline V lookup: CDR1 SGHRS, CDR2 YFSETQ. Trimming removed 6 bases from V and 0 bases from J; junction bases left unmatched: 5. This CDR3 reads CASTPGGGSYNEQFF. For the CDR3, the DNA is TGCGCCAGCACCCCCGGGGGGGGCTCCTACAATGAGCAGTTCTTC.

The chain joins TRBV7-3 to TRBJ2-1, with D possibly matching TRBD2 (6 bases). Looked up from germline, CDR1 is SGHTA and CDR2 is FQGTGA. V was cut by 1 base and J by 3 bases, with 10 bases left in between. The CDR3 has 15 residues. As DNA, the CDR3 is TGTGCCAGCAGCTTAAGGGGGGTCAGCTACAATGAGCAGTTCTTC. Translation: CASSLRGVSYNEQFF.

This rearrangement joins TRBV18 to TRBJ2-6; D remains ambiguous. CDR1 KGHSH and CDR2 LQKENI come from the germline V gene. There are 15 residues in the CDR3. V shed 4 bases and J shed 1 base, with 8 bases lying between them. The CDR3 DNA follows: TGTGCCAGCTCACGGCCGAGATCTGGGGCCAACGTCCTGACTTTC. This translates into CASSRPRSGANVLTF.

This sequence joins TRBV7-9 and TRBJ2-2; 9 bases are a match to TRBD2. From germline, CDR1 is SEHNR and CDR2 FQNEAQ (reference sequence). The CDR3 consists of 17 residues. V lost 5 bases and J lost 1; bases outside the gene matches: 8. This CDR3 is CASSLLGGRGNTGELFF. CDR3 nucleotides: TGTGCCAGCAGCCTTCTCGGCGGGAGGGGGAACACCGGGGAGCTGTTTTTT.

Turning to this clone: Within the sample, other DNA sequences also encode this same CDR3. The chain joins TRBV5-1 to TRBJ1-4; TRBD1 is a possible D gene (6 bases). This CDR3 region has 15 residues. Germline lookup yields CDR1 SGHRS and CDR2 YFSETQ. V shed 0 bases and J shed 3 bases, with 9 bases lying between them. In DNA form, the CDR3 reads TGCGCCAGCAGCTTGGTTTCAGGGGCTAATGAAAAACTGTTTTTT. It yields the protein CASSLVSGANEKLFF.

This clone appeared a single time. V gene TRBV10-3 combines with J gene TRBJ1-1; D unresolved. The CDR3 is made up of 13 amino acids. Germline CDR1 reads ENHRY; CDR2 reads SYGVKD. Deletions cut 2 bases from V and 3 bases from J, with 7 bases between. The DNA of the CDR3 is TGTGCCATCAGTGAGGGGGTCGACACTGAAGCTTTCTTT. This translates into CAISEGVDTEAFF.

V usage is TRBV7-9 and J usage is TRBJ2-7, with D possibly TRBD1 on 5 matching bases. The V gene's germline CDR1 is SEHNR and CDR2 FQNEAQ (reference sequence). Trimming left V 3 bases short and J 3 bases short, with 9 bases between. This CDR3 has 13 amino acids. The CDR3 sequence: CASSFGQGYEQYV. The CDR3 nucleotides read TGTGCCAGCAGCTTCGGGCAGGGCTACGAGCAGTACGTC.

This rearrangement joins TRBV27 to TRBJ1-5, with TRBD1 matching 7 bases. The V and J ends lost 5 bases and 6 bases, in that order; junction bases with no gene match: 7. The CDR3 has 14 residues. CDR1 and CDR2 (germline): MNHEY, SMNVEV (reference sequence). Here the CDR3 DNA reads TGTGCCAGCAGTAGTGACAGGGCGCGTCAGCCCCAGCATTTT. Its protein product is CASSSDRARQPQHF.